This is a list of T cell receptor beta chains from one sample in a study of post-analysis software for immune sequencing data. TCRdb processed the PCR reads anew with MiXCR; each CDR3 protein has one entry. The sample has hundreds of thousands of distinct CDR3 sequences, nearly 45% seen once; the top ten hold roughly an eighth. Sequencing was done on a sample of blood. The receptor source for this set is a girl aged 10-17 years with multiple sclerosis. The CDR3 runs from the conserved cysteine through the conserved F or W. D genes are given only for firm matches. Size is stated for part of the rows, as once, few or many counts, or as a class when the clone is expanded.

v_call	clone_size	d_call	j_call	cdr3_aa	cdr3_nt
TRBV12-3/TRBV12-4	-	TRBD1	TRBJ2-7	CASSQGGDRVTREQYF	TGTGCCAGCAGTCAGGGCGGGGACAGGGTGACGAGGGAGCAGTACTTC
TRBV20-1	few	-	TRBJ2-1	CTGRPPTLPEQFF	TGCACCGGGCGGCCCCCTACTTTACCGGAGCAGTTCTTC
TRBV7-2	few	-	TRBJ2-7	CASSRQGNVALYEQYF	TGTGCCAGCAGTCGCCAGGGGAACGTCGCCCTCTACGAGCAGTACTTC
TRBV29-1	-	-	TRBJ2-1	CSVALSMESSYNEQFF	TGCAGCGTTGCCCTATCCATGGAGAGCTCCTACAATGAGCAGTTCTTC
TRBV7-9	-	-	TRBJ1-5	CASSLGPGSRNQPQHF	TGTGCCAGCAGCCTCGGACCAGGGTCCCGCAATCAGCCCCAGCATTTT
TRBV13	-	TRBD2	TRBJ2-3	CASSFGLAGVSGTQYF	TGTGCCAGCAGCTTCGGACTAGCGGGAGTCTCAGGTACGCAGTATTTT
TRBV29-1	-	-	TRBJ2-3	CSVGAGVVADTQYF	TGCAGCGTTGGAGCAGGGGTAGTCGCAGATACGCAGTATTTT
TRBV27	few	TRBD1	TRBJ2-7	CASSYRRTGGAYEQYF	TGTGCCAGCAGTTACCGGAGGACAGGGGGCGCGTACGAGCAGTACTTC
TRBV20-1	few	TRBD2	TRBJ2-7	CSAASLSGRAPEQYF	TGCAGTGCTGCCTCCCTGAGCGGGAGGGCCCCCGAGCAGTACTTC
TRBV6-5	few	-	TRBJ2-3	CASSYPDSTQYF	TGTGCCAGCAGTTACCCCGACAGTACGCAGTATTTT
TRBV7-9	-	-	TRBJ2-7	CASSLGGGRHEQYF	TGTGCCAGCAGCTTAGGAGGAGGGCGCCACGAGCAGTACTTC
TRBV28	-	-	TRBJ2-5	CASSSSSRVRETQYF	TGTGCCAGCAGTTCCTCATCCCGTGTAAGGGAGACCCAGTACTTC
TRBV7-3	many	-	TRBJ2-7	CASSFGGAYEQYF	TGTGCCAGCAGCTTCGGCGGAGCCTACGAGCAGTACTTC
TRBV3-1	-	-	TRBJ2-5	CASRGTRRETQYF	TGTGCCAGCCGTGGGACGCGGCGGGAGACCCAGTACTTC
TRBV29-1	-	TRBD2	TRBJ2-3	CSAGGASKDTQYF	TGCAGCGCGGGGGGGGCTTCTAAAGATACGCAGTATTTT
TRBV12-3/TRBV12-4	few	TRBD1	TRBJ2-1	CASQHRGPRYNEQFF	TGTGCCAGCCAACACAGGGGTCCACGATACAATGAGCAGTTCTTC
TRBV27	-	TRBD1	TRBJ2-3	CASSNRGEDTQYF	TGTGCCAGCAGTAACAGGGGCGAGGATACGCAGTATTTT
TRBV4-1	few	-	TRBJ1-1	CASSQVSQNTEAFF	TGCGCCAGCAGCCAAGTTTCCCAGAACACTGAAGCTTTCTTT
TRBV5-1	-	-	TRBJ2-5	CASSGYRADQETQYF	TGCGCCAGCAGCGGCTACAGAGCAGACCAAGAGACCCAGTACTTC
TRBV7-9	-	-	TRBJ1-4	CASSLRQATNEKLFF	TGTGCCAGCAGCTTAAGACAGGCAACTAATGAAAAACTGTTTTTT
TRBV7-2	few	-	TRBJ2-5	CASSPTSPETQYF	TGTGCCAGCAGCCCCACATCCCCAGAGACCCAGTACTTC
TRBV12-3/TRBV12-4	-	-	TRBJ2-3	CASSSGGQNTDTQYF	TGTGCCAGCAGCTCTGGGGGTCAAAACACAGATACGCAGTATTTT